The 24 T cell receptor beta chains below were found in one sample sequenced in a study of CXCR3-negative and CXCR3-positive naive CD8 T cells. The method, 5' RACE with UMI labels, was used to prepare the TRB cDNA libraries. Reanalyzing the 5' RACE reads, TCRdb keeps one entry per CDR3 protein, without DNA. The sample data list fewer than 95,000 distinct CDR3 sequences. The sequenced sample was naive CXCR3- CD8+ T cells from blood. Subset here: CD45RO-CCR7+CD27+CD95- naive CD8+ T cells lacking CXCR3 (TNR3-). The receptors here all came from a human donor in good health. Some clones in this sample may be carry-over from other donors' samples.

V usage is TRBV6-2 or TRBV6-3 and J usage is TRBJ2-1. Per the germline V gene, CDR1 is MNHEY and CDR2 is SVGEGT. CDR3 length equals 14 residues. CDR3 amino acids: CASSARIQYNEQFF.

The genes are TRBV12-3 or TRBV12-4 and TRBJ2-7. This CDR3 comprises 15 residues. The CDR3 region is CASSFFYGSSYEQYF.

The gene calls are TRBV28 and TRBJ2-7. Germline V gene sequence: CDR1 MDHEN, CDR2 SYDVKM. There are 11 residues in the CDR3. The CDR3 loop reads CASSDHYEQYF.

J is TRBJ2-7 and V is TRBV29-1; TCRdb picks TRBD1, but there is no DNA to check that call. Looked up from germline, CDR1 is SQVTM and CDR2 is ANQGSEA. There are 14 residues in the CDR3. The CDR3 protein is CSVEGRGFGGEQYF.

The chain has TRBV19 and TRBJ2-1; no DNA is available, so the TRBD1 call from TCRdb remains unchecked. This CDR3 contains 13 residues. The germline CDR1 and CDR2 sequences are LNHDA and SQIVND (reference sequence). This CDR3 reads CASSIGSTGEQFF.

The rearrangement links TRBV15 to TRBJ2-5; TCRdb names TRBD1, which stays unverified in the absence of DNA. Germline V gene lookup returns CDR1 LNHNV and CDR2 YYDKDF (reference sequence). The CDR3 contains 14 residues. CDR3 residues: CATSRGSTVETQYF.

The V call is TRBV18, the J call TRBJ1-1; TCRdb's D call of TRBD1 is untestable without DNA. Germline loops: CDR1 KGHSH, CDR2 LQKENI. The CDR3 runs to 15 residues. The CDR3 protein is CASSPADRGNTEAFF.

V and J are TRBV30 and TRBJ1-1; TCRdb designates TRBD1, a call that cannot be tested without DNA. Germline V lookup: CDR1 GTSNPN, CDR2 SVGIG (reference sequence). This CDR3 is 13 amino acids long. CDR3 region: CAWNLGGNTEAFF.

This rearrangement joins TRBV29-1 to TRBJ1-2. The CDR3 sequence is 11 residues long. Per germline, CDR1 SQVTM and CDR2 ANQGSEA. The chain's CDR3 is CSVEYGSGYTF.

The chain joins TRBV11-2 to TRBJ1-2; TCRdb's D call, TRBD1, is unchecked because there is no DNA. The CDR3 is made up of 12 amino acids. In germline, CDR1 is SGHAT, CDR2 FQNNGV. The chain's CDR3 is CASTNAGDGYTF.

This sequence joins TRBV28 and TRBJ2-2; TCRdb outputs TRBD1, but without DNA this stays unchecked. The CDR3 sequence is 16 residues long. CDR1 MDHEN and CDR2 SYDVKM come from the germline V gene. The CDR3 region is CASSFRRGRIIGELFF. The entire variable domain, with the rest obtained from reference TRBV28 and TRBJ2-2, is as follows: DVKVTQSSRYLVKRTGEKVFLECVQDMDHENMFWYRQDPGLGLRLIYFSYDVKMKEKGDIPEGYSVSREKKERFSLILESASTNQTSMYLCASSFRRGRIIGELFFGEGSRLTVL.

V gene TRBV28 combines with J gene TRBJ2-1; as DNA is missing, the TRBD1 call by TCRdb cannot be tested. The CDR3 is 15 amino acids. CDR1 and CDR2 from the germline V gene are MDHEN and SYDVKM. The CDR3 is CASSQHLTGTDEQFF.

The chain joins TRBV27 to TRBJ2-5. The germline V gene encodes CDR1 MNHEY and CDR2 SMNVEV (reference sequence). This CDR3 is 14 amino acids long. The CDR3 loop is CASSPTENQETQYF.

The chain is built from TRBV28 and TRBJ2-7. CDR3 length: 11 residues. The germline CDR1 and CDR2 sequences are MDHEN and SYDVKM. This chain's CDR3 is CASSGAHEQYF.

The V call is TRBV29-1, the J call TRBJ2-1; checking the TCRdb D call of TRBD1 is not possible without DNA. In germline, CDR1 is SQVTM, CDR2 ANQGSEA. The CDR3 is 12 amino acids. CDR3 residues: CSEIQGSDEQFF.

The rearrangement uses TRBV29-1 and TRBJ1-2. CDR1 and CDR2 (germline): SQVTM, ANQGSEA. The CDR3 is 16 residues long. The CDR3 loop is CSVVELDSRANYGYTF.

The chain joins TRBV7-9 to TRBJ2-5. There are 14 residues in the CDR3. Germline V gene lookup returns CDR1 SEHNR and CDR2 FQNEAQ (reference sequence). CDR3 residues: CASSPTIAWETQYF.

The chain carries TRBV5-1 and TRBJ2-7; TCRdb indicates TRBD1, and absent DNA this call remains unverified. Germline-derived CDR1 and CDR2 are SGHRS and YFSETQ. The CDR3 totals 16 residues. The CDR3 reads CASSGPQGTQPYEQYF.

The genes are TRBV12-3 or TRBV12-4 and TRBJ2-2. The CDR3 covers 13 residues. This CDR3 is CASSGPRNGELFF.

The chain links TRBV11-3 to TRBJ1-2; the D call from TCRdb, TRBD1, cannot be confirmed without DNA. This CDR3 has 13 amino acids. Germline V gene data show CDR1 as SGHNT and CDR2 as YENEEA. The CDR3: CASRPRQAGGYTF.

The chain employs TRBV5-1 and TRBJ2-7. The CDR3 sequence is 13 residues long. Germline CDR1 and CDR2: SGHRS and YFSETQ. This CDR3 is CASSLDGVYEQYF.

The CDR3 sequence is CASSLPPSGRTYEQYF. V gene TRBV5-1 combines with J gene TRBJ2-7; TCRdb lists TRBD2, though no DNA is available to test this call. The germline V gene encodes CDR1 SGHRS and CDR2 YFSETQ. The CDR3 has 16 residues.

This CDR3 is CASSGVGQGVAYEQYF. The chain is built from TRBV7-2 and TRBJ2-7; absent DNA, TCRdb's TRBD1 call cannot be checked. Germline values: CDR1 SGHTA, CDR2 FQGNSA. The CDR3 length is 16 residues.

The rearrangement uses TRBV21-1 and TRBJ2-3; as DNA is missing, the TRBD1 call by TCRdb cannot be tested. TRBV21-1 is labeled a pseudogene. This CDR3 has 17 residues. The CDR3 loop reads CASSSREGQGITDTQYF.